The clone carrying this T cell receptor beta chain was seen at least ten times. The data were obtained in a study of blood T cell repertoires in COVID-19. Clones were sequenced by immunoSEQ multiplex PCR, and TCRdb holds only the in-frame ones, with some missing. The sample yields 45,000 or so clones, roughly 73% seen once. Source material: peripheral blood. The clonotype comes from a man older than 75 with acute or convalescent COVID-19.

The CDR3 region has the DNA TGTGCCAGCAGGCTAGCGGGAGCGAACACCGGGGAGCTGTTTTTT. Its protein is CASRLAGANTGELFF. This chain joins TRBV2 and TRBJ2-2, with 10 bases aligning to TRBD2. The CDR3 length is 15 residues. Germline lookup yields CDR1 SNHLY and CDR2 FYNNEI. V gave up 6 bases and J gave up 0 bases; unmatched junction bases: 1.